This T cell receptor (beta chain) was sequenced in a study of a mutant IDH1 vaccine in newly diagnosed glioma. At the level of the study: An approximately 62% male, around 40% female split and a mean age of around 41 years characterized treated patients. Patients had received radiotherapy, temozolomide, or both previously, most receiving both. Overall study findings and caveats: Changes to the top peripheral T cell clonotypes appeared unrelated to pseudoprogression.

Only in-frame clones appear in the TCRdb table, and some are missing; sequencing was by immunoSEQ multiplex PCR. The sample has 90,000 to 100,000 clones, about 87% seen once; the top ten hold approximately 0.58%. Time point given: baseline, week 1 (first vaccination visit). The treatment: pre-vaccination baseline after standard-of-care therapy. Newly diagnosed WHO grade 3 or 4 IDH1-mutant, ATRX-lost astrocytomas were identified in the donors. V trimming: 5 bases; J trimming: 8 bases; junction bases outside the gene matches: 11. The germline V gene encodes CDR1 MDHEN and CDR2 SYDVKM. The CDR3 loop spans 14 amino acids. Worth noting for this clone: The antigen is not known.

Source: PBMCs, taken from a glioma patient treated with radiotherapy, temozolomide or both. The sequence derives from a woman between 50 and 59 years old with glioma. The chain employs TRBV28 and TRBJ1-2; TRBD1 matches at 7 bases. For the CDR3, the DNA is TGTGCCAGCAGTCTCCGGGACAGTGCATTAGGCTACACCTTC. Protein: CASSLRDSALGYTF.